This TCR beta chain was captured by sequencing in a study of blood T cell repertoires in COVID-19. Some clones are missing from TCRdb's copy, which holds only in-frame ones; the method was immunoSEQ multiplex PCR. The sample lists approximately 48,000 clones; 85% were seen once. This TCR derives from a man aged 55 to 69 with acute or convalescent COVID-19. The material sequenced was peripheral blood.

Written as DNA, the CDR3 is TGTGCCAGCTCACCACGGGTAGCGCGCAACACAGATACGCAGTATTTT. It specifies CASSPRVARNTDTQYF. The chain employs TRBV18 and TRBJ2-3, with a possible D match to TRBD2 (5 bases). Trimming pared 1 base from V and 2 bases from J, leaving 13 bases between. The CDR3 is 16 amino acids. CDR1 is KGHSH and CDR2 is LQKENI in the germline V gene.